Listed here are 19 T cell receptor beta chains from one sample, sequenced in a study of T cell changes during pregnancy in multiple sclerosis. Profiling relied on immunoSEQ multiplex PCR, and the TCRdb table lists in-frame clones only, not all of them. The table records fewer than 150,000 clones, less than 97% of them present only once. The sequencing here drew on peripheral blood, taken after pregnancy. Source of these receptors: a female donor with multiple sclerosis, enrolled in a pregnancy study.

CDR3 residues: CASSLTGGEGQFF. The CDR3 DNA sequence: TGTGCCAGCAGCTTAACGGGTGGGGAGGGGCAGTTCTTC. The V and J genes are TRBV5-4 and TRBJ2-1; 7 bases map to TRBD2. With 2 bases clipped from V and 12 bases from J, the junction kept 8 bases outside the gene matches. Per germline, CDR1 SGHNT and CDR2 YYREEE (reference sequence). The CDR3 totals 13 residues. Together with reference TRBV5-4 and TRBJ2-1, the CDR3 gives the full variable domain: ETGVTQSPTHLIKTRGQQVTLRCSSQSGHNTVSWYQQALGQGPQFIFQYYREEENGRGNFPPRFSGLQFPNYSSELNVNALELDDSALYLCASSLTGGEGQFFGPGTRLTVL.

The chain employs TRBV5-1 and TRBJ2-1, with D maybe TRBD2 (6 bases). There are 14 residues in the CDR3. Trimming stripped 2 bases from V and 9 bases from J, with 15 bases between. From germline, CDR1 is SGHRS and CDR2 YFSETQ. The CDR3 DNA follows: TGCGCCAGCAGCTTCAGTTCGAGGCGGGGTGAGCAGTTCTTC. Its translation is CASSFSSRRGEQFF.

The chain carries TRBV5-1 and TRBJ2-2; D remains unclear. The germline V and J ends were trimmed by 0 bases and 5 bases, with 8 bases remaining between them. CDR1 and CDR2 (germline): SGHRS, YFSETQ. The CDR3 consists of 14 residues. CDR3 DNA: TGCGCCAGCAGCTTGGAGTCGGTGACCGGGGAGCTGTTTTTT. The encoded protein is CASSLESVTGELFF. The variable domain in full, completed from reference TRBV5-1 and TRBJ2-2, reads KAGVTQTPRYLIKTRGQQVTLSCSPISGHRSVSWYQQTPGQGLQFLFEYFSETQRNKGNFPGRFSGRQFSNSRSEMNVSTLELGDSALYLCASSLESVTGELFFGEGSRLTVL.

This chain links TRBV19 with TRBJ2-1; tentative D call: TRBD2 (6 bases). Germline CDR1 is LNHDA and CDR2 is SQIVND (reference sequence). CDR3 length: 15 amino acids. V dropped 1 base and J dropped 4 bases, with 11 bases sitting between them. The CDR3 DNA reads TGTGCCAGTAGTATAGCAAGGGCGGGATACAATGAGCAGTTCTTC. Amino acids: CASSIARAGYNEQFF. Looking up the rest from reference TRBV19 and TRBJ2-1 gives the full variable domain: DGGITQSPKYLFRKEGQNVTLSCEQNLNHDAMYWYRQDPGQGLRLIYYSQIVNDFQKGDIAEGYSVSREKKESFPLTVTSAQKNPTAFYLCASSIARAGYNEQFFGPGTRLTVL.

This clone was seen a single time. This rearrangement joins TRBV28 to TRBJ1-2; TRBD1 matches at 9 bases. Trimming cost V 5 bases and J 4 bases; bases outside gene matches: 8. CDR3 length: 15 amino acids. Germline V gives CDR1 MDHEN, CDR2 SYDVKM. CDR3 DNA: TGTGCCAGCAGTACCGACAGGGGGGATCTCTATGGCTACACCTTC. It translates to CASSTDRGDLYGYTF.

The chain combines TRBV7-9 with TRBJ2-3, with 7 bases fitting TRBD1. V lost 3 bases, J lost 3 bases, and 3 bases stayed unmatched. Germline lookup yields CDR1 SEHNR and CDR2 FQNEAQ (reference sequence). The CDR3 is 14 amino acids. As DNA, the CDR3 is TGTGCCAGCAGCTTTGAACAGGGGACAGATACGCAGTATTTT. It encodes CASSFEQGTDTQYF.

J is TRBJ1-5 and V is TRBV5-6; D ambiguous. In germline, CDR1 is SGHDT, CDR2 YYEEEE. The CDR3 sequence is 15 residues long. V lost 0 bases and J 1 base, leaving 8 bases between the germline ends. CDR3 nucleotide sequence: TGTGCCAGCAGCTTGGCCGCAGGAAGCAATCAGCCCCAGCATTTT. Translated: CASSLAAGSNQPQHF.

This clone was counted once. V usage is TRBV5-1 and J usage is TRBJ2-1; 10 bases align to TRBD2. The germline V gene encodes CDR1 SGHRS and CDR2 YFSETQ. The CDR3 has 16 amino acids. V gave up 6 bases and J gave up 5 bases; unmatched junction bases: 11. Here the CDR3 DNA reads TGCGCCAGCACCTTAGTACTAGCGGGATCCGACAATGAGCAGTTCTTC. This translates into CASTLVLAGSDNEQFF.

The gene calls are TRBV7-2 and TRBJ2-7; TRBD1 agrees at 7 bases. CDR1 is SGHTA, CDR2 FQGNSA, per germline. V lost 4 bases, J lost 4 bases, and 7 bases stayed unmatched. The CDR3 length is 14 residues. In nucleotides, the CDR3 is TGTGCCAGCAGCTCGACAGGGAAGGGTTACGAGCAGTACTTC. Protein: CASSSTGKGYEQYF.

This sequence joins TRBV7-2 and TRBJ1-4; no reliable D call. CDR1 SGHTA and CDR2 FQGNSA come from the germline V gene. V lost 5 bases to trimming and J lost 4 bases, with 14 bases between them. This CDR3 comprises 15 residues. The CDR3 sequence: CASSPQSRGNEKLFF. CDR3 sequence (DNA): TGTGCCAGCAGCCCTCAATCTCGGGGTAATGAAAAACTGTTTTTT.

This chain connects TRBV14 to TRBJ2-2, with D possibly matching TRBD2 (5 bases). CDR1 and CDR2 (germline): SGHDN, FVKESK. V was trimmed by 2 bases and J by 4 bases, leaving 11 bases between them. This CDR3 region has 15 residues. The CDR3 sequence is CASSQIRRGTGELFF. The CDR3 region has the DNA TGTGCCAGCAGCCAAATCCGTCGGGGCACCGGGGAGCTGTTTTTT.

V and J are TRBV29-1 and TRBJ2-7, with 7 positions matching TRBD1. After removal of 7 bases from V and 0 bases from J, the junction contained 6 bases not matched to a gene. The CDR3 sequence is 13 residues long. Looked up from germline, CDR1 is SQVTM and CDR2 is ANQGSEA. The CDR3 reads CSALSGGSYEQYF. CDR3 in DNA: TGCAGCGCACTGTCAGGGGGCTCCTACGAGCAGTACTTC.

The chain couples TRBV28 to TRBJ1-3; D is possibly TRBD1 (6 bases). The V end lost 5 bases, the J end lost 1 base, and 12 bases lay between the germline ends. There are 15 residues in the CDR3. CDR1 and CDR2 (germline): MDHEN, SYDVKM. As DNA, the CDR3 is TGTGCCAGCAGTACCTTACAGGGATCTGGAAACACCATATATTTT. Its protein product is CASSTLQGSGNTIYF.

The chain links TRBV18 to TRBJ2-7; 8 bases are shared with TRBD1. This CDR3 spans 16 amino acids. Germline V gives CDR1 KGHSH, CDR2 LQKENI. Trimming removed 2 bases from V and 1 base from J; junction bases left unmatched: 7. The CDR3 DNA reads as TGTGCCAGCTCACCAGTAGTACGGGACAGGTCCTACGAGCAGTACTTC. Its translation is CASSPVVRDRSYEQYF.

The rearrangement joins TRBV29-1 to TRBJ2-5; 7 bases fit TRBD2. The CDR3 has 14 amino acids. The trim removed 8 bases at V and 5 bases at J, leaving 14 bases unmatched. CDR1 and CDR2 from the germline V gene are SQVTM and ANQGSEA. CDR3 in amino acids: CSLELGGRGETQYF. The CDR3 DNA sequence: TGCAGCCTAGAATTGGGCGGGAGAGGGGAGACCCAGTACTTC.

This rearrangement joins TRBV28 to TRBJ2-4; D is perhaps TRBD2 (6 bases). This CDR3 is 15 amino acids long. V lost 1 base to trimming and J lost 5 bases, with 12 bases between them. CDR1 and CDR2 (germline): MDHEN, SYDVKM. CDR3 nucleotides: TGTGCCAGCAGTTTATTGGGGGGTCTCGAAAACATTCAGTACTTC. Its translation: CASSLLGGLENIQYF.

The chain couples TRBV5-1 to TRBJ1-2; tentative D call: TRBD1 (6 bases). Trimming left V 4 bases short and J 2 bases short, with 9 bases between. The CDR3 has 13 residues. Germline-derived CDR1 and CDR2 are SGHRS and YFSETQ. CDR3 in amino acids: CASSPGQNYGYTF. CDR3 nucleotides: TGCGCCAGCAGCCCTGGACAGAACTATGGCTACACCTTC. Variable domain in full (rest from reference TRBV5-1 and TRBJ1-2): KAGVTQTPRYLIKTRGQQVTLSCSPISGHRSVSWYQQTPGQGLQFLFEYFSETQRNKGNFPGRFSGRQFSNSRSEMNVSTLELGDSALYLCASSPGQNYGYTFGSGTRLTVV.

The V call is TRBV18, the J call TRBJ2-1; 7 nucleotides align to TRBD1. J lost 8 bases, V lost 3 bases, and 7 bases had no gene match. The CDR3 extends over 14 amino acids. In germline, CDR1 is KGHSH, CDR2 LQKENI. The CDR3 reads CASSPLWDSHEQFF. The CDR3, as DNA: TGTGCCAGCTCACCCCTCTGGGACAGCCATGAGCAGTTCTTC.

The V and J genes are TRBV19 and TRBJ2-5; D unresolved. Trimming removed 4 bases at V and 3 bases at J, with 9 bases between. CDR1 and CDR2 from the germline V gene are LNHDA and SQIVND (reference sequence). The CDR3 totals 13 residues. The CDR3 loop reads CASSTWAEETQYF. The CDR3 nucleotides read TGTGCCAGTAGTACGTGGGCAGAAGAGACCCAGTACTTC.